The clone carrying this TCR beta chain was seen a single time. The CDR3 contains 15 residues. Germline V CDR1 and CDR2: MNHNY, SVGAGI (reference sequence). With 5 bases removed from V and 11 bases from J, the gap between germline ends came to 22 bases. The data stem from a study of blood T cell repertoires in COVID-19. In the original workflow: Estimated nucleated cell counts came from reference gene primer amplification. Repertoires were generated with immunoSEQ multiplex PCR, while TCRdb's copy carries only in-frame clones and drops some. The D gene and trimming were derived from the DNA, and the V and J assignments and clone size from that table. The table records about 250,000 clones, around 90% of them present only once.

This sequence joins TRBV6-6 and TRBJ1-5; D is unresolved. The receptor comes from a woman in her fifties or sixties with COVID-19, enrolled during active disease. Input material: peripheral blood. The chain's CDR3 is CASSPPGYPDSAQHF. In DNA, the CDR3 is TGTGCCAGCAGTCCCCCAGGATACCCAGATTCGGCCCAGCATTTT.